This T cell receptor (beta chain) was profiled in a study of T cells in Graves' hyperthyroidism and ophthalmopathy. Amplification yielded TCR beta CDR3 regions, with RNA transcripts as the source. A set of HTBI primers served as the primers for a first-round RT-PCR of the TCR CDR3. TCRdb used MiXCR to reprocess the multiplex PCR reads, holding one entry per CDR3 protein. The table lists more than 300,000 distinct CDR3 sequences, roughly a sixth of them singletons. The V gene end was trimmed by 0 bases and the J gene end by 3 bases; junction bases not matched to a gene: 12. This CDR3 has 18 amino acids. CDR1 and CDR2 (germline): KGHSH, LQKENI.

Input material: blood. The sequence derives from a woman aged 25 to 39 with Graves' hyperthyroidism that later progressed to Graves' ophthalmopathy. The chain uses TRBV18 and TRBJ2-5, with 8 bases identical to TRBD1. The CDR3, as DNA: TGTGCCAGCTCACCACCGGTCGGACAGGGAATTGTAAAAGAGACCCAGTACTTC. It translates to CASSPPVGQGIVKETQYF.